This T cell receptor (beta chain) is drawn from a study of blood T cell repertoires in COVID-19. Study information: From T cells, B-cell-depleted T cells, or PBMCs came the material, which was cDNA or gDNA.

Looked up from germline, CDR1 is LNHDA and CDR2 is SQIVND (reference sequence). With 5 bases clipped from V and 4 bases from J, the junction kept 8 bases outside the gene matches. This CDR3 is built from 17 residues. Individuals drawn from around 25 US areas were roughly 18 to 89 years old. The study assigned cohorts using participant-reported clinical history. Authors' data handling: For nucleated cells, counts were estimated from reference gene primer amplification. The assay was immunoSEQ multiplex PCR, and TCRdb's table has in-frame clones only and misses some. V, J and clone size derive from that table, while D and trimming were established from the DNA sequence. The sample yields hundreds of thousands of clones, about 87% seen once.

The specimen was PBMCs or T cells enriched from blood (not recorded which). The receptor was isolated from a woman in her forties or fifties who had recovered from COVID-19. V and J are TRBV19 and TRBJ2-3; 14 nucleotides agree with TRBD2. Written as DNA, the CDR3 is TGTGCCAGTAGTTTCCCGGGACTAGCGGGAGCAGCAGATACGCAGTATTTT. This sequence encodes CASSFPGLAGAADTQYF.